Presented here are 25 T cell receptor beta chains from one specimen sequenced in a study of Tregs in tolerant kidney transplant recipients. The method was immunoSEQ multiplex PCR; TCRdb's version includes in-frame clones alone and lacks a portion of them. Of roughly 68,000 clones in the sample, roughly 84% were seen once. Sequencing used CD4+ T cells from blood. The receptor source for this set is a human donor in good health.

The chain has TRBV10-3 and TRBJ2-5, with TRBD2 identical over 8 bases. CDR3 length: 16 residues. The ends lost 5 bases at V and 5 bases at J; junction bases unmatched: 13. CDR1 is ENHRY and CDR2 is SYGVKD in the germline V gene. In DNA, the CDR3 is TGTGCCATCAGTCGGGGGGGGCCCTCCGACGGGGAGACCCAGTACTTC. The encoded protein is CAISRGGPSDGETQYF.

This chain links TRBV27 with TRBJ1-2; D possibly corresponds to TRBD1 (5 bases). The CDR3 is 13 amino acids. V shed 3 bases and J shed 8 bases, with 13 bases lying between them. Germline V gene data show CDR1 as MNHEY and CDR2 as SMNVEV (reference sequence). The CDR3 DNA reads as TGTGCCAGCAGTTTTTGGGGCGGACGCGGCTACACCTTC. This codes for CASSFWGGRGYTF.

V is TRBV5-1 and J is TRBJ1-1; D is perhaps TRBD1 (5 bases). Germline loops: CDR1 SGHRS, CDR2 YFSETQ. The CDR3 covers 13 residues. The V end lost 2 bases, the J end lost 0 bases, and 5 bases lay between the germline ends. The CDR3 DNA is TGCGCCAGCAGCTTCAGGGTGAACACTGAAGCTTTCTTT. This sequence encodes CASSFRVNTEAFF.

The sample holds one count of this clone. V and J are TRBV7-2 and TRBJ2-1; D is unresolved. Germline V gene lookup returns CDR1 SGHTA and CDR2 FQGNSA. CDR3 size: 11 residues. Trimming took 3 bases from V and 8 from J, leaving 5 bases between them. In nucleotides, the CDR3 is TGTGCCAGCAGCTTCTCTCATGAGCAGTTCTTC. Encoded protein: CASSFSHEQFF.

Written as DNA, the CDR3 is TGCGCCAGCAGCTTGGAACTAGCGGGGCGGGGGACCCAGTACTTC. It specifies CASSLELAGRGTQYF. The chain couples TRBV5-1 to TRBJ2-5, with 10 nucleotides matching TRBD2. This CDR3 is 15 amino acids long. V shed 0 bases, J shed 7 bases, and the junction held 6 bases outside the gene matches. CDR1 and CDR2 from the germline V gene are SGHRS and YFSETQ.

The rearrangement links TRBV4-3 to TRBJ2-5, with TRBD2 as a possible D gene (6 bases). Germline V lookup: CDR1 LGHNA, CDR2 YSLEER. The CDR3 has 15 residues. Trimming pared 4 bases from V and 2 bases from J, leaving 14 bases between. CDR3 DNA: TGCGCCAGCAGCCGGGGCCGGAGGGAGCAAGAGACCCAGTACTTC. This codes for CASSRGRREQETQYF.

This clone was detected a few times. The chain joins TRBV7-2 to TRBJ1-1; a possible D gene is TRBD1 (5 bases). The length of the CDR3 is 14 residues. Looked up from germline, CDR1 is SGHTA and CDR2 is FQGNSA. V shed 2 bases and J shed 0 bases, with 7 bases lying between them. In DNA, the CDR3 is TGTGCCAGCAGCTTACGACAGATGAACACTGAAGCTTTCTTT. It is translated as CASSLRQMNTEAFF. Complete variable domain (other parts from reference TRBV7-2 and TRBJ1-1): GAGVSQSPSNKVTEKGKDVELRCDPISGHTALYWYRQSLGQGLEFLIYFQGNSAPDKSGLPSDRFSAERTGGSVSTLTIQRTQQEDSAVYLCASSLRQMNTEAFFGQGTRLTVV.

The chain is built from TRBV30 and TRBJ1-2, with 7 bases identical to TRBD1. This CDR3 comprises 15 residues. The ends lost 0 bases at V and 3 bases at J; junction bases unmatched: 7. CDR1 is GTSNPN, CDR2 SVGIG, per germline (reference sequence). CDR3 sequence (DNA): TGTGCCTGGAGTGTAAGGGGGACAGACCACTATGGCTACACCTTC. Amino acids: CAWSVRGTDHYGYTF.

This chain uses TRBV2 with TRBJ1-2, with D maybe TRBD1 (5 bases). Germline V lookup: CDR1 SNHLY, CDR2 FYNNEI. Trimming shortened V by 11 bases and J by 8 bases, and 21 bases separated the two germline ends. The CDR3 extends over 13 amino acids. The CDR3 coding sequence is TGTGCCTTAGCAGGGATGGCAGGGACCGGCTACACCTTC. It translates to CALAGMAGTGYTF. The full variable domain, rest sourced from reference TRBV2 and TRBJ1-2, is EPEVTQTPSHQVTQMGQEVILRCVPISNHLYFYWYRQILGQKVEFLVSFYNNEISEKSEIFDDQFSVERPDGSNFTLKIRSTKLEDSAMYFCALAGMAGTGYTFGSGTRLTVV.

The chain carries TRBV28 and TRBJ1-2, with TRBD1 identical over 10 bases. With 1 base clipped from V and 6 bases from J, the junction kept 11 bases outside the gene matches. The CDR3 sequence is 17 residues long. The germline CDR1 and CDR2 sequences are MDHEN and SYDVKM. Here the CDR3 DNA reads TGTGCCAGCAGTTTATTTATTGGACAGGGGGGTCTCAATGGCTACACCTTC. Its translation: CASSLFIGQGGLNGYTF.

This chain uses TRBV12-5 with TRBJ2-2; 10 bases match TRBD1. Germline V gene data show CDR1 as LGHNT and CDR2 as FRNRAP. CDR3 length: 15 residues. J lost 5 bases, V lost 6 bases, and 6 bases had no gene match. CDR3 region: CASGVGTGDTGELFF. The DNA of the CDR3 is TGTGCTAGTGGAGTCGGGACAGGGGATACCGGGGAGCTGTTTTTT.

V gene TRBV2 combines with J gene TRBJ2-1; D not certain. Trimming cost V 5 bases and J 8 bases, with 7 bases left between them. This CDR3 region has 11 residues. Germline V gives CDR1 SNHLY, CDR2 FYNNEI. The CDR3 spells CASSPHDEQFF. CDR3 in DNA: TGTGCCAGCAGTCCTCACGATGAGCAGTTCTTC.

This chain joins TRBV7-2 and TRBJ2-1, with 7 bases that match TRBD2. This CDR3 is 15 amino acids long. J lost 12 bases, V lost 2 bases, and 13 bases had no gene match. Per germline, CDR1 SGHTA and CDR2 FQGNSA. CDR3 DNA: TGTGCCAGCAGCTTATTAAGGACCCTGGGGGAGGGGCAGTTCTTC. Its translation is CASSLLRTLGEGQFF.

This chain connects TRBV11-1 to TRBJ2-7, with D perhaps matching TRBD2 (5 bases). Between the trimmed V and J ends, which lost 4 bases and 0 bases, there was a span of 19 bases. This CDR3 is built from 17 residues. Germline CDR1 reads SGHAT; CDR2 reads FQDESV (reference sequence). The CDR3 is CASSSRNIAPSSYEQYF. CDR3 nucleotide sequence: TGTGCCAGCAGCTCAAGAAACATAGCGCCAAGCTCCTACGAGCAGTACTTC.

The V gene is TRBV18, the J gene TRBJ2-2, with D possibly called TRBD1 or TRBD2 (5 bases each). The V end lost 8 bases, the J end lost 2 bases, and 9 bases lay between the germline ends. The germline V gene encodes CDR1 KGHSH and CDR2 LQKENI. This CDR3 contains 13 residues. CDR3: CASDGDNTGELFF. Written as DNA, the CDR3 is TGTGCCAGCGACGGGGACAACACCGGGGAGCTGTTTTTT.

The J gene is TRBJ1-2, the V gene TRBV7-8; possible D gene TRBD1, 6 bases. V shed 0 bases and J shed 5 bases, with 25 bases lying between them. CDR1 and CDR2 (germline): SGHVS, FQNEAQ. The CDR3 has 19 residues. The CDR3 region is CASSLAGAVGAGRPYGYTF. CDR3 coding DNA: TGTGCCAGCAGCTTAGCGGGAGCGGTGGGGGCGGGCAGACCGTATGGCTACACCTTC.

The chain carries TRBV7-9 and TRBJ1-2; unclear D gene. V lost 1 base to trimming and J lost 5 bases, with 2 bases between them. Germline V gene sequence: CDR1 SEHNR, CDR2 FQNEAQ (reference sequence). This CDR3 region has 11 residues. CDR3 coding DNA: TGTGCCAGCAGCTTAGAGTATGGCTACACCTTC. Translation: CASSLEYGYTF.

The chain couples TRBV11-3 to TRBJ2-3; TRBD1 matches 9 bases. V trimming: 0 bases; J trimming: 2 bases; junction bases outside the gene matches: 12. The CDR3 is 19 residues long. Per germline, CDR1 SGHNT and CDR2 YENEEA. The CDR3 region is CASSLEGGQGSGATDTQYF. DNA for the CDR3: TGTGCCAGCAGCTTAGAAGGGGGACAGGGCAGCGGAGCCACAGATACGCAGTATTTT.

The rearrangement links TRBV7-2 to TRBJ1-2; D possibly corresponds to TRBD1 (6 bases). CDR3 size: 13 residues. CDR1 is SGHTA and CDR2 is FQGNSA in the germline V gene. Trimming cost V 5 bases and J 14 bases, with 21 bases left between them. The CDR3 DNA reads TGTGCCAGCAGCCCAGGGAAGGGGGGGAGACAGACCTTC. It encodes CASSPGKGGRQTF.

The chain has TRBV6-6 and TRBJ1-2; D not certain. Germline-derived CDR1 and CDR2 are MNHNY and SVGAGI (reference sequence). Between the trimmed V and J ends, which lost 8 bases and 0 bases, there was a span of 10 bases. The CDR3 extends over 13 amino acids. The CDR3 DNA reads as TGTGCCAGCGCCGCCTTGACTAACTATGGCTACACCTTC. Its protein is CASAALTNYGYTF.

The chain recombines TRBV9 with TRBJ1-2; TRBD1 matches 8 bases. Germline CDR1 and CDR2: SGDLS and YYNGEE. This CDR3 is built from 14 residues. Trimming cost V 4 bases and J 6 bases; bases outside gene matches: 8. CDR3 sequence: CASSSSQGAHGYTF. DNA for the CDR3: TGTGCCAGCAGCTCAAGCCAGGGGGCGCATGGCTACACCTTC.

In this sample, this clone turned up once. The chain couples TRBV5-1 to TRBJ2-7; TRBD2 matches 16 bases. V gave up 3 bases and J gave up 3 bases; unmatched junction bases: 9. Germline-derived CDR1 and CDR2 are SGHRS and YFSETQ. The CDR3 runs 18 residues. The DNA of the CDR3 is TGCGCCAGCAGCTACCGGGGACTAGCGGGAGGGCCGGGCTACGAGCAGTACTTC. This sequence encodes CASSYRGLAGGPGYEQYF.

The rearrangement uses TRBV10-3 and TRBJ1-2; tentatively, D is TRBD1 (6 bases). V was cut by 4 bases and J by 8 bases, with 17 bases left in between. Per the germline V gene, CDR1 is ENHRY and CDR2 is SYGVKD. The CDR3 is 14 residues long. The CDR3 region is CAISVQGGESGYTF. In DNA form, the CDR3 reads TGTGCCATCAGTGTTCAAGGGGGTGAAAGCGGCTACACCTTC.

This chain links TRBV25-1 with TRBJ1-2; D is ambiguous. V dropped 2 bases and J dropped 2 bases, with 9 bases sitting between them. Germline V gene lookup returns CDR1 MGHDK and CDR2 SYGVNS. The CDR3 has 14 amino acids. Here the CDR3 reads CASSEVERNYGYTF. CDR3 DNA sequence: TGTGCCAGCAGTGAAGTGGAACGAAACTATGGCTACACCTTC.

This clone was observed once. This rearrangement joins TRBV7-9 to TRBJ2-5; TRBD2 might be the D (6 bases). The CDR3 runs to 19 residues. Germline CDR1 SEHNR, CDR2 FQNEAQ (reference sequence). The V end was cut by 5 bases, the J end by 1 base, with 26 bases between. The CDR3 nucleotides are TGTGCCAGCAGCCGCGGACTAATAGGTTGGATGGGGATCCAAGAGACCCAGTACTTC. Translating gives CASSRGLIGWMGIQETQYF.